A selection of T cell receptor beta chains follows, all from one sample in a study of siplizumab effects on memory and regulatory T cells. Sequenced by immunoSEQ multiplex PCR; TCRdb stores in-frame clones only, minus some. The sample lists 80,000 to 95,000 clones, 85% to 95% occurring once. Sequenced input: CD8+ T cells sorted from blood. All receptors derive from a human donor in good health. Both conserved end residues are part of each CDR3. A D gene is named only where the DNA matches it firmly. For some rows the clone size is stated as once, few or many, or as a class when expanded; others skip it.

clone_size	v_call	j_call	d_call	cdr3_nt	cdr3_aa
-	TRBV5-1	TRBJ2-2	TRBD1	TGCGCCAGCAGCTCTAGGACAGGGAGAGAGAACACCGGGGAGCTGTTTTTT	CASSSRTGRENTGELFF
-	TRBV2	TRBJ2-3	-	TGTGCCAGCAGTTATACCAGGGAGGTAGGCACAGATACGCAGTATTTT	CASSYTREVGTDTQYF
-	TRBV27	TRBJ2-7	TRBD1	TGTGCCGGCACCCCGGGACAGAACTCCTACGAGCAGTACTTC	CAGTPGQNSYEQYF
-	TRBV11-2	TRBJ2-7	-	TGTGCCAGCAGCTTAGTAACCACGGCTCACTACGAGCAGTACTTC	CASSLVTTAHYEQYF
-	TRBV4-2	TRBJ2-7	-	TGTGCCAGCAGCCACCAATCGACTGACTCCTACGAGCAGTACTTC	CASSHQSTDSYEQYF
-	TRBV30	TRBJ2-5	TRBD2	TGTGCCTGGAGTGTAGGACTAGCTTTCAAGGAGACCCAGTACTTC	CAWSVGLAFKETQYF
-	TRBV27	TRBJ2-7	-	TGTGCCAGCGGAAGCGGACCCTACACAACCCCCTACGAGCAGTACTTC	CASGSGPYTTPYEQYF
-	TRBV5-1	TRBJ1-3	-	TGCGCCAGCAGCTTGAGGGGTAGCCTAGCACAGGATTTCAGCTCTGGAAACACCATATATTTT	CASSLRGSLAQDFSSGNTIYF
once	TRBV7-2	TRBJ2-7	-	TGTGCCAGCAGCTTCTCTAGCGCAAGCTCCTACGAGCAGTACTTC	CASSFSSASSYEQYF
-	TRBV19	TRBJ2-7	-	TGTGCCAGTAGTATAAAGTTTGGCTCCTACGAGCAGTACTTC	CASSIKFGSYEQYF
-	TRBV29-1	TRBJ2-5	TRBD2	TGCAGCGTTGAACTAGCGGGAGGGCCGGGAGAGACCCAGTACTTC	CSVELAGGPGETQYF
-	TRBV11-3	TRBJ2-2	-	TGTGCCAGCAGCCCAGATGAGTATAGGGAGAACACCGGGGAGCTGTTTTTT	CASSPDEYRENTGELFF
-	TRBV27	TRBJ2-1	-	TGTGCCAGCAGTTACGACTGGCGGGAAGGTTGGAATGAGCAGTTCTTC	CASSYDWREGWNEQFF
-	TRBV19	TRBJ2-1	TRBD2	TGTGCCAGTAGTATTGGGCTAGCGGGAAATGAGCAGTTCTTC	CASSIGLAGNEQFF
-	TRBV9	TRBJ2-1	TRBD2	TGTGCCAGCAGCGAGGGACTAGCGGGAGGGCCTTACAATGAGCAGTTCTTC	CASSEGLAGGPYNEQFF
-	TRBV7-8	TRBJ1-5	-	TGTGCCAGCAGCATTAACAGGGACGGAAGTAATCAGCCCCAGCATTTT	CASSINRDGSNQPQHF
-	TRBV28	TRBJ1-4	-	TGTGCCAGCAGTTTAAGGGGAAATGAAAAACTGTTTTTT	CASSLRGNEKLFF
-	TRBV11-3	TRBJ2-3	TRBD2	TGTGCCAGCAGCTTTGGCCCAGCGGGGGGCCCCCCAGATACGCAGTATTTT	CASSFGPAGGPPDTQYF
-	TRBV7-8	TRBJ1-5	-	TGTGCCAGCAGCTACAAGGGGCTAGGTTATAGCAATCAGCCCCAGCATTTT	CASSYKGLGYSNQPQHF
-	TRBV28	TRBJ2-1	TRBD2	TGTGCCAGCACCATAGCGGGAGGTGAGCAGTTCTTC	CASTIAGGEQFF
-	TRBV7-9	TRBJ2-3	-	TGTGCCAGCAGCCGGGGCAGGGAGGAAGATACGCAGTATTTT	CASSRGREEDTQYF
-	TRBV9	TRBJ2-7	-	TGTGCCAGCAGCCCATACCGGGGGAACTCCTACGAGCAGTACTTC	CASSPYRGNSYEQYF
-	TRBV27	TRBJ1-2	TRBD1	TGTGCCAGCAGTTTGACAGGGGGCGTTTGGTATGGCTACACCTTC	CASSLTGGVWYGYTF
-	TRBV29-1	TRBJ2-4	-	TGCAGCGTTGAAGATCCCTTTCCGGTGGGTGAGGCCAAAAACATTCAGTACTTC	CSVEDPFPVGEAKNIQYF
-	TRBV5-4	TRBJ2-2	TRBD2	TGTGCCAGCAGTAATGTAGCAGCGGGAGTTATTTGGAACACCGGGGAGCTGTTTTTT	CASSNVAAGVIWNTGELFF
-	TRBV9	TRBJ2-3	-	TGTGCCAGCAGCGGGACCCGCGGCACAGATACGCAGTATTTT	CASSGTRGTDTQYF
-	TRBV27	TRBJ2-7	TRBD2	TGTGCCAGCAGTTTATTTGTAGGGTTGTCTAGCGGGAGCCCATCCTACGAGCAGTACTTC	CASSLFVGLSSGSPSYEQYF
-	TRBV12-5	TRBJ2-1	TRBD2	TGTGCTAGTGGTCCGGGACTAGACAGGGAGCAGTTCTTC	CASGPGLDREQFF
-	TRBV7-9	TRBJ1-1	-	TGTGCCAGCAGCTTAACAGGGAGTACTGAAGCTTTCTTT	CASSLTGSTEAFF
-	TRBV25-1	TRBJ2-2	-	TGTGCCAGTAGAAACAGGGACACCGGGGAGCTGTTTTTT	CASRNRDTGELFF
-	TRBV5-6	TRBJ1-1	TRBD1	TGTGCCAGCACTGACCCCACCGGGACAGGGGGCACTGAAGCTTTCTTT	CASTDPTGTGGTEAFF
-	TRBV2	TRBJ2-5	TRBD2	TGTGCCAGCAGGGACGGACTAGCGGGGTTAGAGACCCAGTACTTC	CASRDGLAGLETQYF
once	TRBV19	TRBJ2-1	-	TGTGCCAGTAGTAAGGCCAGCGGAGTTTACAATGAGCAGTTCTTC	CASSKASGVYNEQFF
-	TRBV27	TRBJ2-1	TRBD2	TGTGCCAGCAGTTTCCTAGCGGGGGACTACAATGAGCAGTTCTTC	CASSFLAGDYNEQFF
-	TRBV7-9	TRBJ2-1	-	TGTGCCTCCCAGGGGGGGAGCGAGCAGTTCTTC	CASQGGSEQFF
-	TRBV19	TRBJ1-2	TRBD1	TGTGCCAGCTCGACAGGGTTGGCCTATGGCTACACCTTC	CASSTGLAYGYTF
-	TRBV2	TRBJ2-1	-	TGTGCCAGCAGGGGGTACAATGAGCAGTTCTTC	CASRGYNEQFF
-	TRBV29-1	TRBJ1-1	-	TGCAGCGTTGTGTTGATGGGAGCTGAAGCTTTCTTT	CSVVLMGAEAFF
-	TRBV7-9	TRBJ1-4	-	TGTGCCAGCAGCCCCAATGCGAATGAACTGTTTTTT	CASSPNANELFF
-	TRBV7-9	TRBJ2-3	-	TGTGCCAGCAGCTTATGGGGCCTCGGGTCTAGCACAGATACGCAGTATTTT	CASSLWGLGSSTDTQYF
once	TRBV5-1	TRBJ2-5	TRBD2	TGCGCCAGCAGCTCGGCCCCGACTAGCGGTCAAGAGACCCAGTACTTC	CASSSAPTSGQETQYF